This section outlines one TCR beta chain sequence together with its context. The data derive from a study of long-term antiretroviral therapy in people with HIV. Version v3.0 of the immunoSEQ assay ran at survey level. TCRdb's copy holds only in-frame clones and misses some; the assay was immunoSEQ multiplex PCR. The repertoire holds some 26,000 clones, with approximately 76% as singletons. Germline V gives CDR1 SQVTM, CDR2 ANQGSEA. This CDR3 is built from 13 residues. The ends lost 5 bases at V and 14 bases at J; junction bases unmatched: 12. This sequence originates from a woman in her thirties or forties with HIV. The V call is TRBV29-1, the J call TRBJ1-6, with TRBD1 identical over 7 bases. This specimen consisted of unsorted PBMCs, obtained 1.1 years before starting antiretroviral therapy. The CDR3 DNA reads as TGCAGCGTTTCCGGGCCGCAGGGGGAGTCCCTCCACTTT. Translated, it gives CSVSGPQGESLHF. The entire variable domain, with the rest obtained from reference TRBV29-1 and TRBJ1-6, is as follows: SAVISQKPSRDICQRGTSLTIQCQVDSQVTMMFWYRQQPGQSLTLIATANQGSEATYESGFVIDKFPISRPNLTFSTLTVSNMSPEDSSIYLCSVSGPQGESLHFGNGTRLTVT.